What follows is one T cell receptor (beta chain) and its context. This sample is drawn from a study of blood T cell repertoires in COVID-19. Overall study: The cDNA or gDNA used as material had been derived from T cells, B-cell-depleted T cells, or PBMCs.

CDR1 and CDR2 from the germline V gene are MNHEY and SMNVEV (reference sequence). Trimming took off 6 bases at V and 2 bases at J, with 10 bases between the two ends. The CDR3 runs to 13 residues. Recruits, aged 18 to 89 years, lived in under 25 US areas. Authors' methods: Estimation of nucleated cell counts relied on the amplification of reference gene primers. Sequencing was performed with immunoSEQ multiplex PCR; in TCRdb, only in-frame clones are kept and a portion is missing. D and trimming were read from the DNA, whereas the V and J calls and clone size are those reported in that table. This sample carries roughly 200,000 clones, approximately 85% of them seen once, and the ten largest clones take 6.2%.

Specimen: PBMCs or T cells enriched from blood (not recorded which). This chain uses TRBV27 with TRBJ1-2; D gene unclear. The receptor was derived from a man aged 35-49 years who had recovered from COVID-19. In nucleotides, the CDR3 is TGTGCCAGCAGCCCCGGTCAAAACTATGGCTACACCTTC. Its protein product is CASSPGQNYGYTF.